The rows below give T cell receptor beta chains drawn from one sample of a study of blood T cell repertoires in COVID-19. The table came from immunoSEQ multiplex PCR; TCRdb's copy has only in-frame clones and leaves some out. The sample has approximately 140,000 clones; about four fifths are singletons. Sequenced material: PBMCs or T cells enriched from blood (not recorded which). All receptors derive from a man aged 40-49 years with acute COVID-19. The CDR3 runs from the conserved cysteine through the conserved F or W. A D gene is named only where the DNA matches it firmly. Size tells how often a clone was seen (once, few, many) or the class of an expanded clone, and some rows leave it out.

j_gene | d_gene | len | v_gene | abundance | CDR3aa | CDR3nt
TRBJ2-3 | TRBD1 | 16 | TRBV19 | . | CASSMLGQGVPPSQYF | TGTGCCAGTAGTATGTTAGGACAGGGGGTCCCTCCCTCGCAGTATTTT
TRBJ1-2 | . | 13 | TRBV30 | once | CAWSVLANYGYTF | TGTGCCTGGAGTGTACTAGCTAACTATGGCTACACCTTC
TRBJ1-1 | . | 14 | TRBV7-9 | . | CASSSHTVRTEAFF | TGTGCCAGCAGCTCTCACACAGTCCGCACTGAAGCTTTCTTT
TRBJ1-4 | TRBD1 | 14 | TRBV7-9 | . | CASSRGQGGEKLFF | TGTGCCAGCAGTAGAGGACAGGGAGGTGAAAAACTGTTTTTT
TRBJ2-1 | . | 12 | TRBV7-9 | . | CASSLILLEQFF | TGTGCCAGCAGCTTAATCCTCCTTGAGCAGTTCTTC
TRBJ1-6 | . | 14 | TRBV4-2 | . | CASSRGLINSPLHF | TGTGCCAGCAGCCGGGGACTGATTAATTCACCCCTCCACTTT
TRBJ1-6 | . | 14 | TRBV10-3 | . | CAISEDLGGSPLHF | TGTGCCATCAGTGAGGACTTAGGAGGTTCACCCCTCCACTTT
TRBJ1-1 | . | 13 | TRBV29-1 | . | CSVDGRTNTEAFF | TGCAGCGTTGATGGGAGGACGAACACTGAAGCTTTCTTT
TRBJ1-2 | TRBD1 | 16 | TRBV25-1 | . | CASSEFSGQGAGGYTF | TGTGCCAGCAGTGAATTTTCGGGACAGGGGGCCGGAGGCTACACCTTC
TRBJ2-3 | . | 15 | TRBV19 | . | CASSMGSTKTDTQYF | TGTGCCAGTAGTATGGGGAGTACGAAGACAGATACGCAGTATTTT
TRBJ2-5 | TRBD2 | 17 | TRBV28 | . | CASSPATAGGLQETQYF | TGTGCCAGCAGTCCGGCCACAGCGGGAGGGCTCCAAGAGACCCAGTACTTC
TRBJ1-5 | . | 15 | TRBV25-1 | . | CASSEGGVGNQPQHF | TGTGCCAGCAGTGAAGGAGGGGTCGGCAATCAGCCCCAGCATTTT
TRBJ2-5 | . | 15 | TRBV24-1 | . | CATSDLRWGEETQYF | TGTGCCACCAGTGATTTGCGTTGGGGGGAAGAGACCCAGTACTTC
TRBJ1-1 | . | 10 | TRBV6-5 | once | CASISREAFF | TGTGCCAGCATCTCTAGGGAAGCTTTCTTT
TRBJ2-6 | . | 15 | TRBV27 | many | CASRTPSSGANVLTF | TGTGCCAGCAGAACACCTAGCTCTGGGGCCAACGTCCTGACTTTC
TRBJ2-1 | TRBD2 | 14 | TRBV28 | . | CASLLQGGYNEQFF | TGTGCCAGCCTTCTCCAGGGAGGGTACAATGAGCAGTTCTTC
TRBJ2-5 | TRBD2 | 15 | TRBV10-3 | . | CAISDQREDEETQYF | TGTGCCATCAGTGACCAGCGGGAGGATGAGGAGACCCAGTACTTC
TRBJ2-5 | TRBD2 | 13 | TRBV30 | . | CAWSLAGAGTQYF | TGTGCCTGGAGTTTAGCGGGAGCGGGGACCCAGTACTTC
TRBJ1-6 | . | 13 | TRBV4-1 | . | CASSQEGDSPLHF | TGCGCCAGCAGCCAAGAAGGAGATTCACCCCTCCACTTT
TRBJ1-6 | . | 15 | TRBV5-4 | once | CASSLAGTRDSPLHF | TGTGCCAGCAGCTTGGCTGGGACTAGAGATTCACCCCTCCACTTT
TRBJ1-2 | . | 16 | TRBV4-1 | . | CASSPAAAQANYGYTF | TGCGCCAGCAGCCCGGCGGCAGCTCAAGCTAACTATGGCTACACCTTC
TRBJ1-5 | . | 13 | TRBV9 | . | CASSVGNNQPQHF | TGTGCCAGCAGCGTAGGTAACAATCAGCCCCAGCATTTT
TRBJ2-7 | TRBD2 | 15 | TRBV27 | . | CASSLAGGPIDEQYF | TGTGCCAGCAGTTTAGCGGGAGGGCCTATCGACGAGCAGTACTTC
TRBJ1-5 | . | 15 | TRBV19 | . | CASSIEDSNYQPQHF | TGTGCCAGTAGTATAGAGGACAGTAACTATCAGCCCCAGCATTTT
TRBJ2-3 | TRBD2 | 19 | TRBV28 | . | CASSPEAGGLTSSTDTQYF | TGTGCCAGCAGTCCAGAAGCGGGAGGCCTCACTTCTAGCACAGATACGCAGTATTTT
TRBJ1-4 | . | 15 | TRBV25-1 | . | CASNPGGRGFEKLFF | TGTGCCAGCAACCCCGGGGGGCGCGGTTTCGAAAAACTGTTTTTT
TRBJ1-2 | . | 12 | TRBV11-2 | . | CASNLDSYGYTF | TGTGCCAGCAACCTCGACAGCTATGGCTACACCTTC
TRBJ1-2 | TRBD1 | 16 | TRBV5-4 | . | CASSLGTGFLHYGYTF | TGTGCCAGCAGCCTGGGGACAGGGTTTCTCCACTATGGCTACACCTTC
TRBJ2-7 | TRBD1 | 13 | TRBV10-3 | . | CAISPGQGGEQYF | TGTGCCATCAGTCCCGGACAGGGGGGTGAGCAGTACTTC
TRBJ2-7 | TRBD2 | 13 | TRBV19 | . | CASAGTRGSEQYF | TGTGCCAGCGCCGGGACTAGGGGCTCCGAGCAGTACTTC
TRBJ2-3 | . | 15 | TRBV24-1 | . | CATSDLEGFTDTQYF | TGTGCCACCAGTGACCTGGAGGGGTTCACAGATACGCAGTATTTT
TRBJ2-6 | . | 19 | TRBV7-9 | . | CASSLEPRAAISGANVLTF | TGTGCCAGCAGCTTAGAACCGAGGGCAGCCATCTCTGGGGCCAACGTCCTGACTTTC
TRBJ2-3 | TRBD2 | 17 | TRBV7-2 | once | CASSLVGSGRATDTQYF | TGTGCCAGCAGCTTAGTGGGTAGCGGGAGGGCGACAGATACGCAGTATTTT
TRBJ1-5 | . | 14 | TRBV6-5 | once | CASSLRGGNQPQHF | TGTGCCAGCAGCCTCAGGGGTGGGAATCAGCCCCAGCATTTT
TRBJ2-3 | . | 13 | TRBV3-1/TRBV3-2 | . | CASSQALADTQYF | TGTGCCAGCAGCCAGGCACTAGCCGATACGCAGTATTTT
TRBJ2-7 | TRBD1 | 14 | TRBV10-2 | once | CASRGRDSSYEQYF | TGCGCCAGCAGAGGAAGGGACAGTTCCTACGAGCAGTACTTC
TRBJ2-7 | . | 15 | TRBV4-3 | . | CASSQVIAAPYEQYF | TGCGCCAGCAGCCAAGTGATAGCTGCCCCCTACGAGCAGTACTTC